Below are 12 T cell receptor beta chains sequenced from a single sample in a study of T-cell reconstitution after alpha-beta-depleted transplantation in children. The authors prepared the TCRbeta library with unique molecular identifiers. TCRdb reprocessed the PCR reads with MiXCR, giving one entry per CDR3 protein. The sample lists hundreds of thousands of distinct CDR3 sequences, roughly an eighth seen once, with over 5.5% in the top ten. The sequenced sample was PBMCs from the stem cell graft donor, obtained from the stem cell graft. All receptors derive from a human donor who donated a stem cell graft to a child with combined immunodeficiency.

This clonotype turned up a few times. J is TRBJ1-6 and V is TRBV10-3, with 7 bases identical to TRBD1. The trim removed 2 bases at V and 6 bases at J, leaving 10 bases unmatched. Germline CDR1 is ENHRY and CDR2 is SYGVKD. The length of the CDR3 is 17 residues. The CDR3 region is CAISETGVGDLNSPLHF. CDR3 nucleotide sequence: TGTGCCATCAGTGAGACAGGGGTTGGAGATCTTAATTCACCCCTCCACTTT.

The table lists this clonotype with many counts. V is TRBV12-3 or TRBV12-4 and J is TRBJ2-2, with TRBD2 matching 13 bases. The V and J ends lost 7 bases and 7 bases, in that order; junction bases with no gene match: 9. The CDR3 contains 16 residues. The CDR3 DNA follows: TGTGCCAGCAACCCTGGACTAGCGGGAGAGGGCGGGGAGCTGTTTTTT. Encoded protein: CASNPGLAGEGGELFF.

This clonotype was counted many times. The chain joins TRBV5-1 to TRBJ2-3; TRBD1 aligns across 9 bases. V shed 7 bases and J 2 bases; nucleotides not matched to a gene: 5. The germline V gene has CDR1 SGHRS and CDR2 YFSETQ. This CDR3 contains 14 residues. The CDR3 region is CASVRDRATDTQYF. In DNA form, the CDR3 reads TGCGCCAGCGTCCGGGACAGGGCCACAGATACGCAGTATTTT.

This clonotype was seen more than once but under ten times. CDR3 region: CASSFLITYNEQFF. In nucleotides, the CDR3 is TGTGCCAGCAGTTTCTTAATAACCTACAATGAGCAGTTCTTC. The chain couples TRBV12-3 or TRBV12-4 to TRBJ2-1; D not resolved. CDR3 size: 14 residues. The V end lost 3 bases, the J end lost 2 bases, and 8 bases lay between the germline ends.

This clonotype was detected a few times. CDR3 nucleotide sequence: TGTGCCAGCAGCTTGCCCGCACGGGACTGGGAGACCCAGTACTTC. Translated: CASSLPARDWETQYF. This chain links TRBV5-5 with TRBJ2-5; possibly TRBD2 for D (6 bases). The CDR3 is 15 amino acids. Trimming cost V 1 base and J 5 bases, with 15 bases left between them. Germline V gives CDR1 SGHKS, CDR2 YYEKEE (reference sequence).

This clonotype has only a few counts. The CDR3 protein is CASSLFPPVVRGSTEAFF. The CDR3 nucleotides are TGTGCCAGCAGCTTATTTCCCCCCGTAGTGCGGGGGAGTACTGAAGCTTTCTTT. The V and J genes are TRBV7-3 and TRBJ1-1; tentative D call: TRBD1 (5 bases). Trimming cost V 2 bases and J 5 bases, with 24 bases left between them. CDR1 SGHTA and CDR2 FQGTGA come from the germline V gene. This CDR3 is 18 amino acids long.

This clonotype appeared many times. The V and J genes are TRBV12-3 or TRBV12-4 and TRBJ2-3, with 10 positions matching TRBD1. This CDR3 is built from 16 residues. V shed 5 bases and J 7 bases; nucleotides not matched to a gene: 12. The chain's CDR3 is CASSGGPTGGRNTQYF. The CDR3 region has the DNA TGTGCCAGCAGTGGGGGTCCGACAGGGGGCCGGAATACGCAGTATTTT.

The chain links TRBV7-8 to TRBJ1-5; D is unclear. This CDR3 has 15 amino acids. V was trimmed by 5 bases and J by 2 bases, leaving 13 bases between them. CDR1 and CDR2 from the germline V gene are SGHVS and FQNEAQ. Written as DNA, the CDR3 is TGTGCCAGCAGCCGGACCGGCGAGCGCAATCAGCCCCAGCATTTT. Protein: CASSRTGERNQPQHF.

This chain connects TRBV5-1 to TRBJ2-5; D is undetermined. The CDR3 contains 16 residues. The germline CDR1 and CDR2 sequences are SGHRS and YFSETQ. V was cut by 0 bases and J by 1 base, with 13 bases left in between. In DNA, the CDR3 is TGCGCCAGCAGCTTGGTCGCACCACTCACCCAAGAGACCCAGTACTTC. It codes for CASSLVAPLTQETQYF. Drawing the rest from reference TRBV5-1 and TRBJ2-5, the complete variable domain is KAGVTQTPRYLIKTRGQQVTLSCSPISGHRSVSWYQQTPGQGLQFLFEYFSETQRNKGNFPGRFSGRQFSNSRSEMNVSTLELGDSALYLCASSLVAPLTQETQYFGPGTRLLVL.

J is TRBJ2-7 and V is TRBV11-2; 8 bases agree with TRBD2. This CDR3 has 17 residues. J gave up 2 bases and V 2 bases, and 11 bases lay outside the gene matches. Germline V lookup: CDR1 SGHAT, CDR2 FQNNGV. As DNA, the CDR3 is TGTGCCAGCAGCTTAAAGCCCCTAGCGGGTCCCCCCTACGAGCAGTACTTC. Translation gives CASSLKPLAGPPYEQYF. The full variable domain, with the rest looked up from reference TRBV11-2 and TRBJ2-7, is EAGVAQSPRYKIIEKRQSVAFWCNPISGHATLYWYQQILGQGPKLLIQFQNNGVVDDSQLPKDRFSAERLKGVDSTLKIQPAKLEDSAVYLCASSLKPLAGPPYEQYFGPGTRLTVT.

This clonotype has at least ten counts. CDR3 DNA sequence: TGTGCCAGCAGCTTAGATACATTGGCGATTAACACTGAAGCTTTCTTT. Protein sequence: CASSLDTLAINTEAFF. The V call is TRBV7-2, the J call TRBJ1-1, with D hard to call. This CDR3 has 16 residues. Trimming cost V 1 base and J 2 bases, with 14 bases left between them. Per the germline V gene, CDR1 is SGHTA and CDR2 is FQGNSA.

The rearrangement links TRBV5-1 to TRBJ1-1; D possibly corresponds to TRBD1 (6 bases). Germline CDR1 is SGHRS and CDR2 is YFSETQ. The CDR3 consists of 13 residues. V lost 1 base and J 6 bases, leaving 10 bases between the germline ends. The CDR3 loop is CASSLQGSAEAFF. The CDR3 DNA follows: TGCGCCAGCAGCTTGCAGGGGAGTGCTGAAGCTTTCTTT.